This TCR beta chain was captured in a study of blood T cell repertoires in COVID-19. At the level of the study: PBMCs, B-cell-depleted T cells, or T cells were the source of the cDNA or gDNA that made up the material.

Trimming cost V 3 bases and J 5 bases; bases outside gene matches: 8. Per the germline V gene, CDR1 is SGHVS and CDR2 is FNYEAQ. This CDR3 region has 15 residues. In the authors' workflow: Amplification from reference gene primers served as the basis for estimated nucleated cell counts. Using immunoSEQ multiplex PCR, the repertoire was profiled, and TCRdb retains in-frame clones only, with some absent. V and J calls and clone size are copied from that table; D and trimming were computed from the DNA. The sample holds a few hundred thousand clones, roughly 85% seen once. Input material: peripheral blood. This receptor was obtained from a man aged 25 to 40 who had recovered from COVID-19. This sequence joins TRBV7-6 and TRBJ2-5; 8 bases are a match to TRBD1. The CDR3 DNA follows: TGTGCCAGCAGCTTCTGGCAGGGGGCGATCGAGACCCAGTACTTC. Translated, it gives CASSFWQGAIETQYF.